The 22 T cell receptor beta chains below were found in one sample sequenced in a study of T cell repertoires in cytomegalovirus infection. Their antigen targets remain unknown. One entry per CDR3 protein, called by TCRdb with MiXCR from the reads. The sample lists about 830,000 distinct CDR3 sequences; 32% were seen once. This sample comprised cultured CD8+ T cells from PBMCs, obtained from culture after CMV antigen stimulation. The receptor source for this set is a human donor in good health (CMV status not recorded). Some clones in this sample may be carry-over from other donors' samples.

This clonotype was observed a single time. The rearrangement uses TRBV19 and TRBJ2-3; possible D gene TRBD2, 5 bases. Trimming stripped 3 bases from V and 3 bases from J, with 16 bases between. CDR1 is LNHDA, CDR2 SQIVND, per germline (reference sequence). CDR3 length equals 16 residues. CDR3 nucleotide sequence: TGTGCCAGTAGTATTTGGTCGGGAACCGGGACAGATACGCAGTATTTT. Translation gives CASSIWSGTGTDTQYF.

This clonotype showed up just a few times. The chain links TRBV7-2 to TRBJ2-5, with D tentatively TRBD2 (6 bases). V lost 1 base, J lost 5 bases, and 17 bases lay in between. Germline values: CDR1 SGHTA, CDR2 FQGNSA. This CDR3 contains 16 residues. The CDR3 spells CASSLDVGLPKETQYF. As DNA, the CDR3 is TGTGCCAGCAGCTTAGATGTCGGACTACCGAAGGAGACCCAGTACTTC. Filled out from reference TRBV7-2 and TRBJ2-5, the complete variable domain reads GAGVSQSPSNKVTEKGKDVELRCDPISGHTALYWYRQSLGQGLEFLIYFQGNSAPDKSGLPSDRFSAERTGGSVSTLTIQRTQQEDSAVYLCASSLDVGLPKETQYFGPGTRLLVL.

The CDR3 bases are TGTGCCACCCTGGGGACAGAATCTTATGGCTACACCTTC. Protein: CATLGTESYGYTF. The rearrangement uses TRBV27 and TRBJ1-2, with 7 bases that match TRBD1. After removal of 10 bases from V and 5 bases from J, the junction contained 10 bases not matched to a gene. CDR1 MNHEY and CDR2 SMNVEV come from the germline V gene (reference sequence). The CDR3 runs 13 residues.

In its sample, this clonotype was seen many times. The CDR3 region is CASSLGTGPNEKLFF. The CDR3 nucleotides are TGTGCCAGCAGCTTAGGGACGGGGCCTAATGAAAAACTGTTTTTT. The rearrangement uses TRBV7-2 and TRBJ1-4; maybe TRBD1 (5 bases). The CDR3 covers 15 residues. CDR1 SGHTA and CDR2 FQGNSA come from the germline V gene. V was cut by 1 base and J by 3 bases, with 9 bases left in between.

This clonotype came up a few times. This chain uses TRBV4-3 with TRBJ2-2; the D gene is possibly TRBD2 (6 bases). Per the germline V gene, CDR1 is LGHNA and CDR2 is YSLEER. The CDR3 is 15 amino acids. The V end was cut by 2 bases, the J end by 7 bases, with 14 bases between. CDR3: CASSQRASVNGELFF. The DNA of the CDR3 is TGCGCCAGCAGCCAACGTGCTAGCGTGAACGGGGAGCTGTTTTTT.

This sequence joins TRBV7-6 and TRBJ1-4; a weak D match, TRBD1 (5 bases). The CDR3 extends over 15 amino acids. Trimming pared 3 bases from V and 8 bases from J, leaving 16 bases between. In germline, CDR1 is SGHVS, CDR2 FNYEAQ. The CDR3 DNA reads TGTGCCAGCAGCTTGGGGACTCCGACGAGAGAAAAACTGTTTTTT. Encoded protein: CASSLGTPTREKLFF. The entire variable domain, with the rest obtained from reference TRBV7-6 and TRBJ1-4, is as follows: GAGVSQSPRYKVTKRGQDVALRCDPISGHVSLYWYRQALGQGPEFLTYFNYEAQQDKSGLPNDRFSAERPEGSISTLTIQRTEQRDSAMYRCASSLGTPTREKLFFGSGTQLSVL.

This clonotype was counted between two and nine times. The DNA for the CDR3 is TGTGCCAGCAGTGAATATTTTCCCAAGGGCGGTTTCGATAATTCACCCCTCCACTTT. Protein product: CASSEYFPKGGFDNSPLHF. The chain links TRBV25-1 to TRBJ1-6, with D uncertain. The CDR3 contains 19 residues. V dropped 0 bases and J dropped 5 bases, with 20 bases sitting between them. Per the germline V gene, CDR1 is MGHDK and CDR2 is SYGVNS.

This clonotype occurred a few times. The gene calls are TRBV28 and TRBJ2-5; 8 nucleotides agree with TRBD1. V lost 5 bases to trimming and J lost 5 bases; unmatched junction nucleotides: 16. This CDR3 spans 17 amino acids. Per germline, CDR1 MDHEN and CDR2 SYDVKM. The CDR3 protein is CASSPPSWAGGRETQYF. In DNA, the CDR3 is TGTGCCAGCAGTCCCCCCTCCTGGGCAGGGGGCAGGGAGACCCAGTACTTC.

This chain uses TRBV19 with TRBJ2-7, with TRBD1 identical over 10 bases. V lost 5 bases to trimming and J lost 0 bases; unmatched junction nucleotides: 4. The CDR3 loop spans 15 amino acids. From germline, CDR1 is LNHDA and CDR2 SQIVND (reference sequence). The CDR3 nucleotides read TGTGCCAGTAGTCAGGGACAGGGGATCTCCTACGAGCAGTACTTC. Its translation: CASSQGQGISYEQYF.

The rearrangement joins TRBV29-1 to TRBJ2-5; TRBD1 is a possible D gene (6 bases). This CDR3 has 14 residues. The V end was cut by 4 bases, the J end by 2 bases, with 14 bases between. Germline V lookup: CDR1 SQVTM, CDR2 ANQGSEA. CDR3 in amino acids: CSVVSARGQETQYF. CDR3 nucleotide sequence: TGCAGCGTTGTTTCGGCCAGGGGTCAAGAGACCCAGTACTTC.

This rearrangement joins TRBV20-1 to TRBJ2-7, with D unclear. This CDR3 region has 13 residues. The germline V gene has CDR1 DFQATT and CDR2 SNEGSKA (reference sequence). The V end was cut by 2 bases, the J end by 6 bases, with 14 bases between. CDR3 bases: TGCAGTGCTAGAAACACCCGTTCTGTCGAGCAGTACGTC. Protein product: CSARNTRSVEQYV.

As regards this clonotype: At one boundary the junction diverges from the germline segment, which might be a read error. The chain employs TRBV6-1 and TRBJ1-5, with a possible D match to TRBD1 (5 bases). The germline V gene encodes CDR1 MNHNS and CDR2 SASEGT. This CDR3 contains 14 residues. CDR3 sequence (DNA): TGTGCCAACAGTGAACTGGGGGGCAATCAGCCCCAGCATTTT. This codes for CANSELGGNQPQHF.

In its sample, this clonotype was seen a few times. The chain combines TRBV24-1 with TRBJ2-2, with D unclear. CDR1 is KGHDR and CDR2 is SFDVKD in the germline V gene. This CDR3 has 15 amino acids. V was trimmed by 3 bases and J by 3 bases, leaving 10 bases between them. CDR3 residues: CATSDRRTHTGELFF. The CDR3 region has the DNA TGTGCCACCAGTGATCGCCGGACCCACACCGGGGAGCTGTTTTTT.

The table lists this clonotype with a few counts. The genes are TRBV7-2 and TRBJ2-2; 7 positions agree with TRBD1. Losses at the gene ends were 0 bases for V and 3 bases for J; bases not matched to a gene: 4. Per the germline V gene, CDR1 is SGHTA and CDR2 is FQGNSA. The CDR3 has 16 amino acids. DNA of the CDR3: TGTGCCAGCAGCTTAGCGCCAGGGGGATACACCGGGGAGCTGTTTTTT. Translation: CASSLAPGGYTGELFF.

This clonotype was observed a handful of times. The CDR3 spells CASTYLGDGNTIYF. CDR3 bases: TGTGCCAGCACCTACTTGGGGGATGGAAACACCATATATTTT. The V and J genes are TRBV6-6 and TRBJ1-3, with D tentatively TRBD1 (5 bases). Between the trimmed V and J ends, which lost 7 bases and 3 bases, there was a span of 13 bases. This CDR3 spans 14 amino acids. Germline V lookup: CDR1 MNHNY, CDR2 SVGAGI (reference sequence).

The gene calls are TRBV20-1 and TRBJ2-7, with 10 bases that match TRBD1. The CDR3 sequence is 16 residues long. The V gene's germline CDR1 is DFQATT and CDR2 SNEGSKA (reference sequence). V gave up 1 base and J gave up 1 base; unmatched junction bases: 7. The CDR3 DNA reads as TGCAGTGCTAGAGTTGCCGGGACAGGGGCATCCTACGAGCAGTACGTC. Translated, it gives CSARVAGTGASYEQYV.

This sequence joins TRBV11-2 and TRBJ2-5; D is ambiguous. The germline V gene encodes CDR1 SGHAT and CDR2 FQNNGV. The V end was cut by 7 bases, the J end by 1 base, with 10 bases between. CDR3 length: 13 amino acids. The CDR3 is CASTLSSQETQYF. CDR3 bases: TGTGCCAGCACCCTCTCGTCCCAAGAGACCCAGTACTTC.

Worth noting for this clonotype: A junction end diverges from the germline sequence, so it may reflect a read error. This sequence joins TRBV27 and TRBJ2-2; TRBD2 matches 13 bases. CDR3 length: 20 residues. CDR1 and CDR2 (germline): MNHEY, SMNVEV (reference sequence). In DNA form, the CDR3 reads TGTGCCAGCAGTCTATCTTGGACTAGCGGGGGTTACGCGAACACCGGGGAGCTGTTTTTT. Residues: CASSLSWTSGGYANTGELFF.

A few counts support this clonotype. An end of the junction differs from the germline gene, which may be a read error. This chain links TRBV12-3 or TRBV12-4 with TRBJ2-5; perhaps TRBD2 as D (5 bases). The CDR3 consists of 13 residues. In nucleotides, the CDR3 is TGTGCTAGCAGCCTACTGGAGGCAGAGACCCAGTACTTC. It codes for CASSLLEAETQYF.

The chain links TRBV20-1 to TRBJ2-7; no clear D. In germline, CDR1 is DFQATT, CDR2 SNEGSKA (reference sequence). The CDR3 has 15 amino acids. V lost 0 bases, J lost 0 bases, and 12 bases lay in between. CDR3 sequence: CSARDLHLPSYEQYF. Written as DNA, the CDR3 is TGCAGTGCTAGAGATCTACATCTCCCCTCCTACGAGCAGTACTTC.

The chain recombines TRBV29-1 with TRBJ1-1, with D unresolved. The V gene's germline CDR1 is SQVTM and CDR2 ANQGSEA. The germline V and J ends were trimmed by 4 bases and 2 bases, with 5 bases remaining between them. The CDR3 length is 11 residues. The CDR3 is CSVVYNTEAFF. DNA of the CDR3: TGCAGCGTTGTGTACAACACTGAAGCTTTCTTT. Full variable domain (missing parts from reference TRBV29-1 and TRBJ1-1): SAVISQKPSRDICQRGTSLTIQCQVDSQVTMMFWYRQQPGQSLTLIATANQGSEATYESGFVIDKFPISRPNLTFSTLTVSNMSPEDSSIYLCSVVYNTEAFFGQGTRLTVV.

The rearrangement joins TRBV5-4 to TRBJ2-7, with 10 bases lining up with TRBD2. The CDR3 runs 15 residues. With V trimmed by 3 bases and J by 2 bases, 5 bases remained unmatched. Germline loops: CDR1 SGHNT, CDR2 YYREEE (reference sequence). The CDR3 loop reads CASSSSSGGPYEQYV. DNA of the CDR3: TGTGCCAGCAGCTCCAGTAGCGGGGGGCCCTACGAGCAGTACGTC.